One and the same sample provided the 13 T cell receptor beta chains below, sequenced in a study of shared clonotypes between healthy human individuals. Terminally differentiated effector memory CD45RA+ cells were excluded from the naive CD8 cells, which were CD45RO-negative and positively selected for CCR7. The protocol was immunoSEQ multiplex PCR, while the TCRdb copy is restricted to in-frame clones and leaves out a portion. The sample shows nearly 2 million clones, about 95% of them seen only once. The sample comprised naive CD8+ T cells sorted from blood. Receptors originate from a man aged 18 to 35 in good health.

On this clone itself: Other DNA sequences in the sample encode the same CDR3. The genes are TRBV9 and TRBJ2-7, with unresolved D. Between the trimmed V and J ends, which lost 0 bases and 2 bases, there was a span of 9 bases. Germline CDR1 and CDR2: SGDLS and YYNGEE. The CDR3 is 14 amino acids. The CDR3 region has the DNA TGTGCCAGCAGCGTAGGGACCGACACCTACGAGCAGTACTTC. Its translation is CASSVGTDTYEQYF.

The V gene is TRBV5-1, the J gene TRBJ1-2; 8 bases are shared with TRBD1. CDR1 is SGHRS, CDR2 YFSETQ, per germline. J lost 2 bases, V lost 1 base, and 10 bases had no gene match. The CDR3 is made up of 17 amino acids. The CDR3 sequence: CASSLKELGQENYGYTF. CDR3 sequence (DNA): TGCGCCAGCAGCTTGAAGGAGTTGGGACAGGAAAACTATGGCTACACCTTC.

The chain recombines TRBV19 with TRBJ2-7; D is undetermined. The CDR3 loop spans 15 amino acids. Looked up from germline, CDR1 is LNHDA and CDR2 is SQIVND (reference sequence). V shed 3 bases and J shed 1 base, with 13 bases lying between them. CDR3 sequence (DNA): TGTGCCAGTAGTATGACCGCAGACGGATCCTACGAGCAGTACTTC. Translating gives CASSMTADGSYEQYF.

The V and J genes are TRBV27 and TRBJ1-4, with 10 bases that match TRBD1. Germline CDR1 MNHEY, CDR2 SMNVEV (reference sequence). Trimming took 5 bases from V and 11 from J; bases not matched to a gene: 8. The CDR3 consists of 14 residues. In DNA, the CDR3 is TGTGCCAGCAGTGGGACAGGGGCTTTAGAGAAACTGTTTTTT. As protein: CASSGTGALEKLFF.

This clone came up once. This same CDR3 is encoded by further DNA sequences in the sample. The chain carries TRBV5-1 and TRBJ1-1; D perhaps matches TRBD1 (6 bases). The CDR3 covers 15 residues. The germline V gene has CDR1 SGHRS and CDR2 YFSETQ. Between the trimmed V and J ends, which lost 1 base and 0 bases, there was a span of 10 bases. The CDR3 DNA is TGCGCCAGCAGCTTGACGGGACAATTGAACACTGAAGCTTTCTTT. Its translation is CASSLTGQLNTEAFF.

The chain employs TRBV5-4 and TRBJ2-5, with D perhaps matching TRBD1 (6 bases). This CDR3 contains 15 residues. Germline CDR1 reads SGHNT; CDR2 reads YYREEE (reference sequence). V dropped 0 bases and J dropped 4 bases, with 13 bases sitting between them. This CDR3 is CASSLAGGLGETQYF. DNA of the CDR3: TGTGCCAGCAGCTTGGCTGGGGGCCTAGGAGAGACCCAGTACTTC.

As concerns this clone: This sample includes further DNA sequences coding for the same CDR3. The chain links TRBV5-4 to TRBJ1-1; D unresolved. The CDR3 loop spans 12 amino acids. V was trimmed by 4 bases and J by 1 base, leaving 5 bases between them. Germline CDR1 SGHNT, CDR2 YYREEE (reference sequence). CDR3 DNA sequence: TGTGCCAGCAGCCCCTCGAACACTGAAGCTTTCTTT. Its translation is CASSPSNTEAFF.

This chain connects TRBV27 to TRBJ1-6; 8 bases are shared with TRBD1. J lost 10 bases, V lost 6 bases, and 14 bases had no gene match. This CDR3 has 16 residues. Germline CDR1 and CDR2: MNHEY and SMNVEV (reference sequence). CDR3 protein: CASSRGAGQGNSPLHF. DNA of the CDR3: TGTGCCAGCAGCCGTGGGGCCGGACAGGGAAACTCACCCCTCCACTTT.

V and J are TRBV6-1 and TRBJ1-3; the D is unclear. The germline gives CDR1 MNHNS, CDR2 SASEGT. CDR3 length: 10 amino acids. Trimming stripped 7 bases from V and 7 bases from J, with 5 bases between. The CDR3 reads CASIRNTIYF. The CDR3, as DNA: TGTGCCAGCATCCGGAACACCATATATTTT.

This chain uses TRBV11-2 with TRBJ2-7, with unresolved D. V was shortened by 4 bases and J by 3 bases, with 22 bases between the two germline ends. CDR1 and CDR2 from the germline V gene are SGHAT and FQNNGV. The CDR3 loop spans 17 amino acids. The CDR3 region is CASSSATGGPKGYEQYF. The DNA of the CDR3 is TGTGCCAGCAGCTCCGCCACCGGCGGACCCAAGGGCTACGAGCAGTACTTC.

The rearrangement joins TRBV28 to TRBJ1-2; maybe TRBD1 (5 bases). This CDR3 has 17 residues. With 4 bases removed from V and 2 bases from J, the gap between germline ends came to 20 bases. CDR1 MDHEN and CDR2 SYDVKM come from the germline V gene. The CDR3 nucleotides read TGTGCCAGCAGTTCCCCCGCTGAGGGGCAGGACAACTATGGCTACACCTTC. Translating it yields CASSSPAEGQDNYGYTF.

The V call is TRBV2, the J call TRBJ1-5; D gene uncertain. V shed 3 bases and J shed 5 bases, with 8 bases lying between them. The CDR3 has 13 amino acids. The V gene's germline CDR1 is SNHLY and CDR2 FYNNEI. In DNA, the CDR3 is TGTGCCAGCAGTGACTCTTCCCATCAGCCCCAGCATTTT. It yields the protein CASSDSSHQPQHF.

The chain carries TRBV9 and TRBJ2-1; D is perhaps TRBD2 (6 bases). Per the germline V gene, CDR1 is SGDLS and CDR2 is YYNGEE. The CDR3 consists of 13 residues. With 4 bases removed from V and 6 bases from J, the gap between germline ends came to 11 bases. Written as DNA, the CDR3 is TGTGCCAGCAGCATTGGGGGAGGCAATGAGCAGTTCTTC. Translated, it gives CASSIGGGNEQFF.